This TCR beta chain is drawn from a study of T-cell reconstitution after alpha-beta-depleted transplantation in children. Regarding the study as a whole: Newly made T cells mostly supplied T-cell counts and diversity one year after transplant. As was reported, about two months after transplant, alpha-beta T cells came from several hundred expanded graft clones. Day-60 TCRbeta diversity that was high in some patients was derived from surviving recipient T cells and thymic progenitors.

The V gene lost 6 bases and the J gene lost 1 base, with 21 bases spanning the gap. CDR3 size: 16 residues. Germline V gene data show CDR1 as DFQATT and CDR2 as SNEGSKA (reference sequence). This clonotype showed up many times. Its antigen is not identified. Unique molecular identifiers were used in preparing the TCRbeta library. TCRdb reprocessed the PCR reads via MiXCR and lists one record per CDR3 protein. Of around 270,000 distinct CDR3 sequences in the sample, 6% to 10% were seen once. The chain combines TRBV20-1 with TRBJ1-1, with D possibly being TRBD1 (5 bases). The sequence was collected from a female patient aged 2-10 years who had a stem cell transplant for Fanconi anemia, so the T cells may come from the graft donor. Sequences were derived from peripheral blood, sampled 360 days after TCRalphabeta/CD19-depleted stem cell transplant. CDR3 in amino acids: CSARLGGRAKNTEAFF. Here the CDR3 DNA reads TGCAGTGCCAGATTGGGGGGACGAGCTAAGAACACTGAAGCTTTCTTT.